A selection of T cell receptor beta chains follows, all from one sample in a study of CD8 T cells in ankylosing spondylitis. MiXCR, applied by TCRdb to the 5' RACE reads, yields one record per CDR3 protein. The repertoire holds 650,000 to 800,000 distinct CDR3 sequences, with around 17% as singletons. Sequencing input: blood, either unsorted or a sorted T cell fraction (not recorded which). All receptors derive from a male donor with ankylosing spondylitis. Both conserved end residues are part of each CDR3.

V gene: TRBV6-1; J gene: TRBJ2-1; CDR3 protein: CASRRGLAGEQFF
V gene: TRBV4-1; J gene: TRBJ1-3; CDR3 protein: CASSPPGPLSGNTIYF
V gene: TRBV5-6; J gene: TRBJ2-7; CDR3 protein: CASSSLEGTSYEQYF
V gene: TRBV15; J gene: TRBJ2-1; CDR3 protein: CATAPGGYNEQFF
V gene: TRBV6-5; J gene: TRBJ1-2; CDR3 protein: CASSYGGTGGSYTF
V gene: TRBV27; J gene: TRBJ2-5; CDR3 protein: CASSLMWGEETQYF
V gene: TRBV5-1; J gene: TRBJ2-7; CDR3 protein: CASSLRTSGGEQYF
V gene: TRBV29-1; J gene: TRBJ1-5; CDR3 protein: CSVTDFSNQPQHF
V gene: TRBV29-1; J gene: TRBJ2-3; CDR3 protein: CSVAPTLGTSTDTQYF
V gene: TRBV5-1; J gene: TRBJ1-1; CDR3 protein: CASSLVLGTQQGRDTEAFF
V gene: TRBV28; J gene: TRBJ2-1; CDR3 protein: CASSPGLAASYNEQFF
V gene: TRBV28; J gene: TRBJ2-1; CDR3 protein: CASSRTGAWTSSNEQFF
V gene: TRBV4-2; J gene: TRBJ2-7; CDR3 protein: CASSDTSGRAWLIYEQYF
V gene: TRBV2; J gene: TRBJ2-3; CDR3 protein: CASRGTSGKGTDTQYF
V gene: TRBV3-1; J gene: TRBJ2-3; CDR3 protein: CASSQKVAGGPTDTQYF
V gene: TRBV5-6; J gene: TRBJ2-2; CDR3 protein: CASSLRGMGLDTGELFF
V gene: TRBV20-1; J gene: TRBJ2-1; CDR3 protein: CSARPLAGGLDEQFF
V gene: TRBV20-1; J gene: TRBJ2-3; CDR3 protein: CSARNSQSADTQYF
V gene: TRBV11-2; J gene: TRBJ2-7; CDR3 protein: CASRLTDRAEQYF
V gene: TRBV10-3; J gene: TRBJ2-2; CDR3 protein: CAISETGRSNTGELFF
V gene: TRBV4-1; J gene: TRBJ2-6; CDR3 protein: CASSHGRGSSGANVLTF
V gene: TRBV7-8; J gene: TRBJ2-2; CDR3 protein: CASSPDVGSAGELFF
V gene: TRBV12-3/TRBV12-4; J gene: TRBJ1-5; CDR3 protein: CASSLGLGDQHF
V gene: TRBV20-1; J gene: TRBJ2-3; CDR3 protein: CSASGGGSTDTQYF
V gene: TRBV11-2; J gene: TRBJ2-4; CDR3 protein: CASSASPKNIQYF
V gene: TRBV12-3/TRBV12-4; J gene: TRBJ2-3; CDR3 protein: CASSPVGKSTDTQYF
V gene: TRBV28; J gene: TRBJ2-7; CDR3 protein: CASSPGTSSPVQYF
V gene: TRBV18; J gene: TRBJ2-1; CDR3 protein: CASSPTLSSGGFDEQFF
V gene: TRBV7-8; J gene: TRBJ2-3; CDR3 protein: CASSPVRTDPSTDTQYF
V gene: TRBV5-1; J gene: TRBJ2-1; CDR3 protein: CASSLVTLNEQFF
V gene: TRBV20-1; J gene: TRBJ2-1; CDR3 protein: CSAKGQPNEQFF
V gene: TRBV29-1; J gene: TRBJ1-1; CDR3 protein: CSARRGVIDTEAFF
V gene: TRBV20-1; J gene: TRBJ2-5; CDR3 protein: CSARGKETQYF
V gene: TRBV9; J gene: TRBJ2-1; CDR3 protein: CASSVDGGTGIDDEQFF
V gene: TRBV30; J gene: TRBJ1-4; CDR3 protein: CAWSNPGGDEKLFF
V gene: TRBV10-3; J gene: TRBJ2-1; CDR3 protein: CAISEEKSYNEQFF
V gene: TRBV7-9; J gene: TRBJ2-3; CDR3 protein: CASSPLAGGSADTQYF
V gene: TRBV20-1; J gene: TRBJ2-5; CDR3 protein: CSAHHADRPQETQYF
V gene: TRBV5-1; J gene: TRBJ1-3; CDR3 protein: CASSLGSVSSGNTIYF